The clone carrying this TCR beta chain occurred a few times. The antigen is not known. TCRdb re-derived calls from the reads in MiXCR, one entry per CDR3 protein. The data show roughly 170,000 distinct CDR3 sequences, with about 22% seen just once and 20% to 30% held by the top ten. This record comes from a study of T cell repertoires in cytomegalovirus infection. Overall study context: Recently identified HLA-C-restricted CMV epitopes and well-studied HLA-B-restricted CMV epitopes were used by the study. Findings and caveats of the study: Frequencies of public TCR beta families were cumulated, and this identified carriers of CMV plus the relevant HLA.

The origin of this receptor is a human donor in good health (CMV status not recorded). Some clones in this sample may be carry-over from other donors' samples. This material consisted of CD8+ T cells from cultured PBMCs, taken from culture after CMV antigen stimulation.

DNA for the CDR3: TGTGCCAGCAGCTTACTTGGGACAGGGGCTGAAGCTTTCTTT. Amino acids: CASSLLGTGAEAFF. This chain links TRBV7-2 with TRBJ1-1, with 10 bases lining up with TRBD1. V was pared by 2 bases and J by 6 bases, with 3 bases of the junction left unmatched. Germline V lookup: CDR1 SGHTA, CDR2 FQGNSA. This CDR3 is 14 amino acids long.